This T cell receptor beta chain was obtained from a study of cytomegalovirus exposure and HLA in healthy donors. Study-level information: Of the donors genotyped, approximately 430 in all, around 77% fell in the Caucasian-associated ancestry cluster. Study-wide results and limits: Many donors carried some public TCRs, although rarity characterized most TCR sequences.

CDR1 and CDR2 from the germline V gene are SGHTA and FQGNSA. The CDR3 sequence is 12 residues long. Trimming shortened V by 6 bases and J by 9 bases, and 9 bases separated the two germline ends. Of note for this clone: Its antigen is as yet unknown.

PCR was performed using 60 Vbeta and 13 Jbeta primers. Original methodology: Some 11 million of the about 80 million unique TCR beta chains counted in a later analysis were shared. Repertoires were generated with immunoSEQ multiplex PCR, while TCRdb's copy carries only in-frame clones and drops some. V and J calls and clone size are as listed in that table; D and trimming were resolved from the DNA. Here the sample spans some 190,000 clones, about 77% being singletons. The V and J genes are TRBV7-2 and TRBJ1-6; D is unresolved. The sequenced sample was PBMCs. The TCR was taken from a woman aged 30 to 39 in good health and CMV-seropositive. The CDR3 nucleotides are TGTGCCAGCAGTCCGGGGAGTTCACCCCTCCACTTT. Protein sequence: CASSPGSSPLHF.